The clone carrying this T cell receptor beta chain was observed many times. Each sample yielded at least 6 million isolated PBMCs. Per sample, extraction of total RNA gave at least 5.5 micrograms in every case. A second PCR of 7 to 11 cycles used a sample-barcoded 5' primer and a J-beta primer mix. Unique molecular identifiers of 12 random nucleotides labeled each cDNA. TCRdb independently ran MiXCR on the 5' RACE reads; one entry per CDR3 protein. The table has 650,000 to 800,000 distinct CDR3 sequences, about 51% seen once. This sample is part of a study of blood T cells in healthy people across ages. The CDR3 has 11 residues. Trimming removed 6 bases at V and 10 bases at J, with 15 bases between. CDR1 is SQVTM and CDR2 is ANQGSEA in the germline V gene.

The receptor's source is a woman older than 75 in good health. The V gene is TRBV29-1, the J gene TRBJ1-2; D perhaps matches TRBD1 (5 bases). Material for sequencing was blood. CDR3 DNA sequence: TGCAGCGTGCCGCTGGGGGTAATCTACACCTTC. Its protein is CSVPLGVIYTF.